These 20 T cell receptor beta chains share one sample of origin, sequenced in a study of T cells in women clearing cervical HPV infection. Generated by immunoSEQ multiplex PCR, the TCRdb table keeps only in-frame clones and is missing some. Recorded for this sample: tens of thousands of clones. The specimen was blood buffy coat. These receptors originate from a woman aged 18 to 75 with a cervical HPV16 infection that either progressed to CIN3+ or cleared (not recorded which).

To note about this clone: The sequenced fragment ends 3 residues before the CDR3 boundary, so the rest is inferred from the germline J gene. The chain employs TRBV20-1 and TRBJ2-4, with D possibly being TRBD1 or TRBD2 (5 bases each). This CDR3 is built from 13 residues. Germline V CDR1 and CDR2: DFQATT, SNEGSKA (reference sequence). Here the CDR3 reads CSADQVQGETQYF. CDR3 DNA (partial): TGCAGTGCAGATCAGGTGCAGGGAGAGACT.

A word on this clone: The read terminates 3 residues ahead of where the CDR3 ends, so the germline J gene completes it. The rearrangement joins TRBV20-1 to TRBJ2-7; possible D gene TRBD2, 5 bases. Trimming removed 0 bases from V and 2 bases from J, with 11 bases in between. Per germline, CDR1 DFQATT and CDR2 SNEGSKA (reference sequence). The CDR3 has 14 amino acids. CDR3 in amino acids: CSARDLSGPYEQYF. The covered CDR3 bases are TGCAGTGCTAGAGATCTCAGCGGACCCTACGAG.

As for this clone: Germline and junction disagree at one end, which may indicate a read error. Read data end 3 residues before the CDR3 end; the end is taken from the germline J gene. The chain joins TRBV19 to TRBJ2-2; TRBD1 is a possible D gene (6 bases). The length of the CDR3 is 16 residues. Germline V lookup: CDR1 LNHDA, CDR2 SQIVND (reference sequence). The part of the CDR3 DNA that was read is TGTGCCAGTAGTGCATACGGGACGGGCGATCCAGGGGCG. It codes for CASSAYGTGDPGA. In full, the CDR3 reads CASSAYGTGDPGALFF.

Notes on this clone: Read data end 3 residues before the CDR3 end; the end is taken from the germline J gene. The gene calls are TRBV11-2 and TRBJ2-3; D is unclear. V lost 1 base to trimming and J lost 8 bases, with 7 bases between them. The CDR3 is made up of 12 amino acids. The germline V gene encodes CDR1 SGHAT and CDR2 FQNNGV. The covered CDR3 bases are TGTGCCAGCAGCTTAGGGTTGCGTACG. Protein sequence: CASSLGLRT. The whole CDR3 sequence reads CASSLGLRTQYF. Full variable domain (missing parts from reference TRBV11-2 and TRBJ2-3): EAGVAQSPRYKIIEKRQSVAFWCNPISGHATLYWYQQILGQGPKLLIQFQNNGVVDDSQLPKDRFSAERLKGVDSTLKIQPAKLEDSAVYLCASSLGLRTQYFGPGTRLTVL.

Comment on this clone: Sequencing ends 3 residues short of the CDR3 end; the germline J gene provides the rest. The chain uses TRBV2 and TRBJ1-1; TRBD1 is a possible D gene (5 bases). From germline, CDR1 is SNHLY and CDR2 FYNNEI. The CDR3 runs 12 residues. V lost 3 bases and J 5 bases, leaving 7 bases between the germline ends. CDR3 bases read: TGTGCCAGCAGTGATTCAGGGACTGAA. It is translated as CASSDSGTE. The entire CDR3 reads CASSDSGTEAFF.

As regards this clone: From the germline J gene comes the end of the CDR3, since the read stops 3 residues before it. This chain connects TRBV5-4 to TRBJ2-7; 9 bases agree with TRBD1. CDR1 is SGHNT, CDR2 YYREEE, per germline (reference sequence). The CDR3 is 12 amino acids. Unmatched junction bases numbered 1, after V lost 3 bases and J lost 6 bases. The CDR3 is CASSWDRAEQYF. The sequenced CDR3 bases are TGTGCCAGCAGCTGGGACAGGGCCGAG.

Worth noting for this clone: The read ends 3 residues shy of where the CDR3 ends; the end is completed using the germline J gene. The rearrangement uses TRBV18 and TRBJ2-4, with 9 nucleotides matching TRBD1. Germline V gene sequence: CDR1 KGHSH, CDR2 LQKENI. The CDR3 covers 15 residues. CDR3 bases read: TGTGCCAGCTCACCACTTTTCACAGGGGGCGAGAGT. Amino acids: CASSPLFTGGES. The entire CDR3 sequence reads CASSPLFTGGESQYF.

With respect to this clone: The observed sequence ends 3 residues before the CDR3 terminus, with the missing tail filled in from the germline J gene. This chain connects TRBV20-1 to TRBJ1-5; 7 nucleotides agree with TRBD1. J lost 1 base, V lost 5 bases, and 8 bases had no gene match. Germline-derived CDR1 and CDR2 are DFQATT and SNEGSKA (reference sequence). The CDR3 extends over 15 amino acids. The CDR3 bases that were read are TGCAGTGCTGCCCCCGACAGGGCGAGCAATCAGCCC. As protein: CSAAPDRASNQP. The entire CDR3 is CSAAPDRASNQPQHF.

In regard to this clone: Read sequence stops 3 residues before the CDR3 end, and the germline J gene provides the missing end. The chain carries TRBV6-1 and TRBJ2-3; D may be TRBD2 (6 bases). CDR1 and CDR2 from the germline V gene are MNHNS and SASEGT. The length of the CDR3 is 19 residues. V was clipped by 0 bases and J by 4 bases, with 23 bases between them. Incomplete CDR3 DNA: TGTGCCAGCAGTGAAGCACGGATCGCGGGGTGGGAGGAGGCAGATACG. This codes for CASSEARIAGWEEADT. The complete CDR3 reads CASSEARIAGWEEADTQYF.

On this clone: The read terminates 3 residues ahead of where the CDR3 ends, so the germline J gene completes it. The chain combines TRBV4-1 with TRBJ2-5; 13 bases agree with TRBD2. Germline values: CDR1 MGHRA, CDR2 YSYEKL. The CDR3 sequence is 16 residues long. The V and J ends lost 4 bases and 2 bases, in that order; junction bases with no gene match: 4. The sequenced part of the CDR3 DNA is TGCGCCAGCAGCCTTCGGACTAGCGGGGGACAAGAGACC. It encodes CASSLRTSGGQET. The complete CDR3 reads CASSLRTSGGQETQYF.

A note on this clone: Read coverage stops 3 residues before the CDR3 terminus; the germline J gene supplies the remainder. The rearrangement uses TRBV2 and TRBJ2-6, with a possible D match to TRBD1 (6 bases). The CDR3 contains 14 residues. Germline V gene data show CDR1 as SNHLY and CDR2 as FYNNEI. The V gene lost 6 bases and the J gene lost 0 bases, with 6 bases spanning the gap. The sequenced part of the CDR3 DNA is TGTGCCAGCAGGACAGGCTCTGGGGCCAACGTC. It translates to CASRTGSGANV. The full CDR3 protein is CASRTGSGANVLTF.

About this clone: The DNA ends 3 residues before the CDR3 does, and the rest of the CDR3 is filled in from the germline J gene. The gene calls are TRBV5-1 and TRBJ2-2, with TRBD2 matching over 11 bases. V shed 1 base, J shed 5 bases, and the junction held 4 bases outside the gene matches. The CDR3 is 16 amino acids. The germline V gene encodes CDR1 SGHRS and CDR2 YFSETQ. CDR3 bases read: TGCGCCAGCAGCTTGATGCCTAGCGGGGGGACCGGGGAG. Amino acids: CASSLMPSGGTGE. The full CDR3 reads CASSLMPSGGTGELFF.

Concerning this clone: The sequenced fragment ends 3 residues before the CDR3 boundary, so the rest is inferred from the germline J gene. The chain joins TRBV19 to TRBJ2-5; D perhaps matches TRBD2 (6 bases). This CDR3 has 14 amino acids. V gave up 5 bases and J gave up 7 bases, with 17 bases separating them. Germline lookup yields CDR1 LNHDA and CDR2 SQIVND (reference sequence). The CDR3 is CASSPRALGGTQYF. CDR3 DNA (partial): TGTGCCAGTAGTCCCCGGGCCCTCGGGGGGACC.

The CDR3 sequence is CASSWARGYSGNTIYF. CDR3 DNA, as far as it was read: TGTGCCAGTAGTTGGGCCAGGGGATACTCTGGAAACACC. The chain uses TRBV19 and TRBJ1-3; tentatively, D is TRBD1 (6 bases). The CDR3 end lies 3 residues beyond the end of the read and is filled in from the germline J gene. Germline CDR1 reads LNHDA; CDR2 reads SQIVND (reference sequence). This CDR3 has 16 residues. The V gene lost 5 bases and the J gene lost 0 bases, with 14 bases spanning the gap.

CDR3 bases read: TGTGCCAGCAGTCCAAAAGGACACTTCTACGAG. It codes for CASSPKGHFYE. The CDR3 in its entirety is CASSPKGHFYEQYF. The V call is TRBV28, the J call TRBJ2-7; perhaps TRBD1 as D (5 bases). Read data end 3 residues before the CDR3 end; the end is taken from the germline J gene. CDR3 size: 14 residues. Germline CDR1 MDHEN, CDR2 SYDVKM. Trimming shortened V by 5 bases and J by 3 bases, and 14 bases separated the two germline ends. Based on the CDR3 plus reference TRBV28 and TRBJ2-7, the full variable domain is DVKVTQSSRYLVKRTGEKVFLECVQDMDHENMFWYRQDPGLGLRLIYFSYDVKMKEKGDIPEGYSVSREKKERFSLILESASTNQTSMYLCASSPKGHFYEQYFGPGTRLTVT.

About this clone: The read terminates 3 residues ahead of where the CDR3 ends, so the germline J gene completes it. This rearrangement joins TRBV7-9 to TRBJ1-4; unclear D gene. This CDR3 is 13 amino acids long. Germline CDR1 and CDR2: SEHNR and FQNEAQ (reference sequence). CDR3 bases read: TGTGCCAGCAGACAGAACCTTGTCGCCCCA. Amino acids: CASRQNLVAP. The CDR3, in full, reads CASRQNLVAPLFF. Filled out from reference TRBV7-9 and TRBJ1-4, the complete variable domain reads DTGVSQNPRHKITKRGQNVTFRCDPISEHNRLYWYRQTLGQGPEFLTYFQNEAQLEKSRLLSDRFSAERPKGSFSTLEIQRTEQGDSAMYLCASRQNLVAPLFFGSGTQLSVL.

Notes on this clone: Read sequence stops 3 residues before the CDR3 end, and the germline J gene provides the missing end. The V call is TRBV10-3, the J call TRBJ1-4; D gene ambiguous. Germline V gives CDR1 ENHRY, CDR2 SYGVKD. CDR3 length: 13 amino acids. CDR3 sequence reads: CAISGKDGEKLFF. The DNA read from the CDR3 is TGTGCCATCAGTGGGAAGGACGGGGAGAAA.

Comment on this clone: With the read ending 3 residues before the CDR3 end, the germline J gene is used to fill in that end. Other DNA sequences in the sample encode the same CDR3. The chain recombines TRBV7-2 with TRBJ1-2; D possibly corresponds to TRBD1 (6 bases). The length of the CDR3 is 12 residues. CDR1 is SGHTA and CDR2 is FQGNSA in the germline V gene. The CDR3 loop reads CASSLSGGAYTF. The sequenced CDR3 bases are TGTGCCAGCAGCCTTAGCGGGGGGGCT.

Notes on this clone: The read stops 3 residues short of the end of the CDR3; the missing end is completed from the germline J gene. The chain is built from TRBV19 and TRBJ2-3; 7 bases agree with TRBD1. Germline V gene data show CDR1 as LNHDA and CDR2 as SQIVND (reference sequence). The CDR3 sequence is 15 residues long. This CDR3 is CASIPQGQSNQPQYF. The part of the CDR3 DNA that was read is TGTGCCAGTATCCCCCAGGGACAGAGCAATCAGCCG.

As regards this clone: The read terminates 3 residues before the CDR3 end, so the remaining end is supplied by the germline J gene. J is TRBJ2-7 and V is TRBV19; possibly TRBD2 for D (6 bases). The CDR3 is 14 residues long. V lost 6 bases and J 6 bases, leaving 18 bases between the germline ends. CDR1 and CDR2 (germline): LNHDA, SQIVND (reference sequence). The CDR3 reads CASRAGTASSEQYF. The covered CDR3 bases are TGTGCCAGTAGGGCGGGGACTGCCTCGTCCGAG.